This entry lists 9 T cell receptor beta chains sequenced from one sample in a study of blood T cell repertoires in COVID-19 (TCRdb year 2020). Library method: the immunoSEQ multiplex PCR assay. TCRdb holds this immuneACCESS table with in-frame rearrangements only. Some clones are missing; in checked studies, unresolved V genes explain under half, and the rest has no known cause. Present in this sample are 150,000 to 160,000 clones, about four fifths of which were seen just once. Approximately 30% of the sample belongs to the ten largest clones. The sample was peripheral blood. These receptors were collected from a woman in her fifties or sixties with acute or convalescent COVID-19.

This chain links TRBV18 with TRBJ1-5; 8 bases match TRBD1. The length of the CDR3 is 15 residues. V lost 2 bases and J lost 7; bases outside the gene matches: 7. From germline, CDR1 is KGHSH and CDR2 LQKENI. In DNA form, the CDR3 reads TGTGCCAGCTCACCAGGACAGGGCGGGGACCAGCCCCAGCATTTT. Translating it yields CASSPGQGGDQPQHF. Complete variable domain (other parts from reference TRBV18 and TRBJ1-5): NAGVMQNPRHLVRRRGQEARLRCSPMKGHSHVYWYRQLPEEGLKFMVYLQKENIIDESGMPKERFSAEFPKEGPSILRIQQVVRGDSAAYFCASSPGQGGDQPQHFGDGTRLSIL.

The rearrangement uses TRBV3-1 (or the pseudogene TRBV3-2) and TRBJ1-2; weak D call: TRBD1 (6 bases). The germline gives CDR1 LGHDT, CDR2 YNNKEL (reference sequence). The CDR3 sequence is 13 residues long. Trimming shortened V by 10 bases and J by 6 bases, and 18 bases separated the two germline ends. CDR3 amino acids: CATSRGGQDGYTF. The CDR3 nucleotides are TGTGCCACTTCTCGGGGGGGGCAAGATGGCTACACCTTC.

The chain joins TRBV13 to TRBJ1-2; maybe TRBD1 (6 bases). The V end was cut by 3 bases, the J end by 4 bases, with 15 bases between. The germline V gene encodes CDR1 PRHDT and CDR2 FYEKMQ (reference sequence). CDR3 length equals 15 residues. CDR3 amino acids: CASSFRNRDIYGYTF. CDR3 bases: TGTGCCAGCAGCTTTCGAAACAGGGACATCTATGGCTACACCTTC.

This clone was observed a few times. The genes are TRBV2 and TRBJ1-5; D is uncertain. CDR1 is SNHLY and CDR2 is FYNNEI in the germline V gene. This CDR3 comprises 16 residues. The ends were cut back, 3 bases at V and 7 bases at J, with 19 bases in the middle. CDR3 in DNA: TGTGCCAGCAGTGATCGGGGTGGGTGGGATGGACAGCCCCAGCATTTT. Translating gives CASSDRGGWDGQPQHF.

This chain joins TRBV21-1 and TRBJ1-2; the table names TRBD1, a call not compared with the DNA. TRBV21-1 is termed a pseudogene. The CDR3 is made up of 19 amino acids. DNA for the CDR3: TGTGCCAGCAGCACCCGACGTTGGGCCATCAGGATCGCTAACTATGGCTACACCTTC. Its translation: CASSTRRWAIRIANYGYTF.

This clone was recorded only once. The rearrangement links TRBV10-1 to TRBJ2-2, with 7 bases lining up with TRBD2. The trim removed 2 bases at V and 6 bases at J, leaving 6 bases unmatched. From germline, CDR1 is WNHNN and CDR2 SYGVQD (reference sequence). The CDR3 runs 15 residues. CDR3 amino acids: CASSEGLVAPGELFF. CDR3 nucleotides: TGCGCCAGCAGTGAGGGACTAGTTGCCCCCGGGGAGCTGTTTTTT.

The chain combines TRBV6-5 with TRBJ2-7, with TRBD1 identical over 10 bases. The CDR3 is 14 amino acids. The germline gives CDR1 MNHEY, CDR2 SVGAGI. The V segment lost 6 bases and the J segment 3 bases; nucleotides outside the gene matches: 5. For the CDR3, the DNA is TGTGCCAGCAGGGGGACAGGGGACTACTACGAGCAGTACTTC. Residues: CASRGTGDYYEQYF.

The rearrangement links TRBV20-1 to TRBJ1-5, with D tentatively TRBD1 (5 bases). CDR1 DFQATT and CDR2 SNEGSKA come from the germline V gene (reference sequence). Trimming removed 3 bases from V and 5 bases from J, with 11 bases in between. The CDR3 contains 13 residues. The CDR3 DNA is TGCAGTGCTAGTAAACAGGCGGATCAGCCCCAGCATTTT. Its protein product is CSASKQADQPQHF.

This chain connects TRBV19 to TRBJ1-3; D uncertain. Germline assignment: CDR1 LNHDA and CDR2 SQIVND (reference sequence). Trimming stripped 7 bases from V and 1 base from J, with 11 bases between. The CDR3 sequence is 14 residues long. CDR3 in amino acids: CASNYAGSGNTIYF. In nucleotides, the CDR3 is TGTGCCAGTAACTATGCGGGTTCTGGAAACACCATATATTTT.